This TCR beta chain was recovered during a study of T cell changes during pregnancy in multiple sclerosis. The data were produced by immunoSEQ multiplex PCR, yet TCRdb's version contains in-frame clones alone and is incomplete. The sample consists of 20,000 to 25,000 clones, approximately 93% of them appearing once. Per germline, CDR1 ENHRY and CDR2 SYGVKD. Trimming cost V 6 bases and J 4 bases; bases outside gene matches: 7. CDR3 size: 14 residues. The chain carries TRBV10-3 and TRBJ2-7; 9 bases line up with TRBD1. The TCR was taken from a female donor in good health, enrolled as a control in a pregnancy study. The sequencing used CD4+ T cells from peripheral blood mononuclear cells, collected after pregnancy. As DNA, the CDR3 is TGTGCCATCAGGGGGACAGGGCGGGAGTACGAGCAGTACTTC. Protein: CAIRGTGREYEQYF.